This TCR beta chain is from a study of blood T cell repertoires in COVID-19. Study details: Acute and convalescent COVID-19 specimens originated in the United States, Italy and Spain. In each case, the material was cDNA or gDNA derived from T cells, B-cell-depleted T cells, or PBMCs.

This study enrolled people aged roughly 18 to 89 from under 25 US geographic areas. The CDR3 runs 14 residues. In germline, CDR1 is MDHEN, CDR2 SYDVKM. V gave up 3 bases and J gave up 8 bases; unmatched junction bases: 4. Per the original data handling: Reference gene primer amplification gave estimated nucleated cell counts. TCRdb's table, derived via immunoSEQ multiplex PCR, lists solely in-frame clones and lacks some. That table furnishes V, J and clone size, whereas the DNA furnished D and trimming. The sample records 200,000 to 250,000 clones, roughly 86% being singletons. The chain has TRBV28 and TRBJ1-6; 7 bases agree with TRBD1. The origin of this receptor is a man aged 18 to 35 with acute COVID-19. Material for sequencing was PBMCs or T cells enriched from blood (not recorded which). The CDR3 here is CASSLGQRDSPLHF. The CDR3, as DNA: TGTGCCAGCAGTTTGGGACAGAGGGATTCACCCCTCCACTTT.